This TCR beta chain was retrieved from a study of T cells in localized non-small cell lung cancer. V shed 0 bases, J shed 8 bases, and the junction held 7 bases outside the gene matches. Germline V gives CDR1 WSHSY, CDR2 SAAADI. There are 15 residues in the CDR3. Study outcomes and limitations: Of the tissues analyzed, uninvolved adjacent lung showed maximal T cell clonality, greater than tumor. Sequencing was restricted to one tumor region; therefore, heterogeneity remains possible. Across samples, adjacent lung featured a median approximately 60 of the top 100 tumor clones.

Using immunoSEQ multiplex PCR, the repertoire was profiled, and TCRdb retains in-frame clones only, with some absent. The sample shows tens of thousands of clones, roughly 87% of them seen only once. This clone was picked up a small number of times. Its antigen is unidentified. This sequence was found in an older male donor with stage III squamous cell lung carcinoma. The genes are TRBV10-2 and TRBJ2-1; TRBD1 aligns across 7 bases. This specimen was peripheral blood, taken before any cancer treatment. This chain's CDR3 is CASSESETGKDEQFF. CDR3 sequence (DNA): TGCGCCAGCAGTGAGTCTGAGACAGGGAAGGATGAGCAGTTCTTC.